A selection of T cell receptor beta chains follows, all from one sample in a study of T cells in Graves' hyperthyroidism and ophthalmopathy. TCRdb fed the multiplex PCR reads into MiXCR, producing one record per CDR3 protein. The top ten hold more than 25% of the sample, which has fewer than 300,000 distinct CDR3 sequences, 20% to 25% seen once. The sample consisted of blood. The receptors stem from a middle-aged man with Graves' hyperthyroidism that later progressed to Graves' ophthalmopathy. The CDR3 runs from the conserved cysteine through the conserved F or W. A D gene is named only where the DNA matches it firmly. Rows may omit the clone size; those that give it use once, few, many or a size class.

D gene	V gene	J gene	clone size	CDR3 DNA	CDR3 protein
TRBD1	TRBV2	TRBJ1-5	many	TGTGCCAGCAGTGCTTTCCGTAGACAGGGTCGCCAGCCCCAGCATTTT	CASSAFRRQGRQPQHF
NA	TRBV27	TRBJ2-7	many	TGTGCCACCGTCTCCGACTTGAAAACCTACGAGCAGTACTTC	CATVSDLKTYEQYF
NA	TRBV30	TRBJ1-5	many	TGTGCCTGGAGTGTTAGACGGGGCAATCAGCCCCAGCATTTT	CAWSVRRGNQPQHF
TRBD2	TRBV6-1	TRBJ2-4	many	TGTGCCAGCAGCCTAGCGGGACTAGCCAAAAACATTCAGTACTTC	CASSLAGLAKNIQYF
NA	TRBV7-3	TRBJ2-5	many	TGTGCCAGCAGCTCCGGGCCCCAAGAGACCCAGTACTTC	CASSSGPQETQYF
TRBD2	TRBV28	TRBJ2-5	many	TGTGCCAGCAGTCTCCCTTCTAGCGGGAGGTTGGAGACCCAGTACTTC	CASSLPSSGRLETQYF
NA	TRBV24-1	TRBJ2-5	many	TGTGCCACCAGTGATTTGATCACGGAGACCCAGTACTTC	CATSDLITETQYF
NA	TRBV7-3	TRBJ2-2	NA	TGTGCCAGCAGTGCGGTTGGCACCGGGGAGCTGTTTTTT	CASSAVGTGELFF
NA	TRBV6-5	TRBJ1-2	NA	TGTGCCAGCAGTTACCTGGACGGGTCTGGTGGCTACACCTTC	CASSYLDGSGGYTF
TRBD2	TRBV5-4	TRBJ2-2	NA	TGTGCCAGCAGCTTAGGGACTAGCTACACCGGGGAGCTGTTTTTT	CASSLGTSYTGELFF
TRBD1	TRBV6-1	TRBJ1-1	NA	TGTGCCAGCAGAGCTGAGGGGGCAATCACTGAAGCTTTCTTT	CASRAEGAITEAFF
TRBD2	TRBV12-3/TRBV12-4	TRBJ2-5	NA	TGTGCCAGCAGTCCACTAGCGGCCACGGGGGAGACCCAGTACTTC	CASSPLAATGETQYF
TRBD2	TRBV2	TRBJ2-7	many	TGTGCCAGCAGCGAGCAACCGGGACTAGCGGGCGAGCAGTACTTC	CASSEQPGLAGEQYF
TRBD2	TRBV6-2/TRBV6-3	TRBJ2-5	few	TGTGCCAGCAGTCGGACGACTAGCGGGGTGGAGACCCAGTACTTC	CASSRTTSGVETQYF
NA	TRBV19	TRBJ2-7	many	TGTGCCAGTAGTGGCCCGATCTCCTACGAGCAGTACTTC	CASSGPISYEQYF
TRBD2	TRBV7-9	TRBJ2-5	many	TGTGCCAGCAGCGGTTCTGGGACTAGCGCTCAAGAGACCCAGTACTTC	CASSGSGTSAQETQYF
NA	TRBV7-6	TRBJ2-5	many	TGTGCCAGCAGCTTAGTTACAGACCAAGAGACCCAGTACTTC	CASSLVTDQETQYF
TRBD1	TRBV7-9	TRBJ2-7	many	TGTGCCAGCAGCGTACAGGGGGCGCGGTCCGAGCAGTACTTC	CASSVQGARSEQYF
NA	TRBV28	TRBJ1-2	NA	TGTGCCAGCAGAACGCGGACCGCGGGGGGCTACACCTTC	CASRTRTAGGYTF
TRBD1	TRBV6-5	TRBJ2-5	many	TGTGCCAGCAGTTACTACAGGGGGCAAGAGACCCAGTACTTC	CASSYYRGQETQYF
TRBD1	TRBV12-3/TRBV12-4	TRBJ1-3	few	TGTGCCAGCAGATTCAGGGGGACCCTTAATGGAAACACCATATATTTT	CASRFRGTLNGNTIYF
TRBD2	TRBV28	TRBJ2-7	NA	TGTGCCAGCAGTTCCGTCGCGGGAGGGAGCTCCTACGAGCAGTACTTC	CASSSVAGGSSYEQYF
NA	TRBV20-1	TRBJ2-7	many	TGCAGTGCTAGTCAGTTAGGGTACGAGCAGTACTTC	CSASQLGYEQYF
TRBD1	TRBV6-5	TRBJ2-5	many	TGTGCCAGCAGTTATTTAACCGGGACAGGGTACTTGCAAGAGACCCAGTACTTC	CASSYLTGTGYLQETQYF
NA	TRBV5-1	TRBJ1-3	many	TGCGCCAGCAGCTGGGGACTCGCTGGAAACACCATATATTTT	CASSWGLAGNTIYF
NA	TRBV29-1	TRBJ1-2	NA	TGCAGCGTTGCCCTGGGGGACTATGGCTACACCTTC	CSVALGDYGYTF
NA	TRBV6-1	TRBJ2-3	NA	TGTGCCAGCAGCCGGACAGGCACAGATACGCAGTATTTT	CASSRTGTDTQYF
TRBD2	TRBV19	TRBJ2-7	many	TGTGCCAGTAGTAATCTCCCTAGCGGGAGCTCCTACGAGCAGTACTTC	CASSNLPSGSSYEQYF
NA	TRBV6-5	TRBJ2-7	NA	TGTGCCAGCAGTTACTCTCGTCTGAACCACGAGCAGTACTTC	CASSYSRLNHEQYF
NA	TRBV6-1	TRBJ2-5	many	TGTGCCAGCAGTTATGCGGGGGAGACCCAGTACTTC	CASSYAGETQYF
NA	TRBV6-1	TRBJ1-2	NA	TGTGCCAGCAGAACCCGAGGGCAGGGACTGAGTGGCTACACCTTC	CASRTRGQGLSGYTF
NA	TRBV2	TRBJ2-6	many	TGTGCCAGCAGCGCAAGTTCTGGGGCCAACGTCCTGACTTTC	CASSASSGANVLTF
NA	TRBV5-1	TRBJ2-7	NA	TGCGCCAGCAGCCCAGGGGGGGGTTCTGACGAGCAGTACTTC	CASSPGGGSDEQYF
NA	TRBV12-3/TRBV12-4	TRBJ2-7	many	TGTGTCAGCAGTTTAACGGGGGGCGGGGTCAGCTACGAGCAGTACTTC	CVSSLTGGGVSYEQYF
NA	TRBV29-1	TRBJ2-7	many	TGCAGCGCAGGGACCTCCTACGAGCAGTACTTC	CSAGTSYEQYF
NA	TRBV11-2	TRBJ1-1	few	TGTGCCAGCAGCTTTTGGACGAGCTCTGAAGCTTTCTTT	CASSFWTSSEAFF
NA	TRBV7-9	TRBJ2-5	many	TGTGCCAGCAGTTTGTGGGGGGAAGAGACCCAGTACTTC	CASSLWGEETQYF
TRBD1	TRBV18	TRBJ1-2	many	TGTGCCAGCTCACCTCCCGGGACAGTCTATGGCTACACCTTC	CASSPPGTVYGYTF
TRBD2	TRBV7-2	TRBJ2-5	many	TGTGCCAGCAGCTGGGGCGGGGGCCAAGAGACCCAGTACTTC	CASSWGGGQETQYF
NA	TRBV11-2	TRBJ2-4	many	TGTGCCAGCAGCGACGGGGAGGCCAAAAACATTCAGTACTTC	CASSDGEAKNIQYF
TRBD1	TRBV10-3	TRBJ1-5	many	TGTGCCATCAGAGGACAGGGCAATCAGCCCCAGCATTTT	CAIRGQGNQPQHF
NA	TRBV6-5	TRBJ1-6	many	TGTGCCAGCAGCCCCAGGGGCAGTAAAATCGGCTCACCCCTCCACTTT	CASSPRGSKIGSPLHF
NA	TRBV20-1	TRBJ2-2	many	TGCAGTGCTAGTGATTACGGGGAGCTGTTTTTT	CSASDYGELFF
NA	TRBV6-5	TRBJ1-5	NA	TGTGCCAGCAGTTACGCCGCTGAAGGCAATCAGCCCCAGCATTTT	CASSYAAEGNQPQHF
NA	TRBV6-5	TRBJ2-4	many	TGTGCCAGCAGTTACTCGCCAGGGGCGGCCAAAAACATTCAGTACTTC	CASSYSPGAAKNIQYF
TRBD1	TRBV24-1	TRBJ2-7	NA	TGTGCCACCAGTGAAGGGACAGGGTCCTACGAGCAGTACTTC	CATSEGTGSYEQYF
NA	TRBV18	TRBJ2-2	many	TGTGCCAGCTCACCACCGACGGGGGCGCTTCTCACCGGGGAGCTGTTTTTT	CASSPPTGALLTGELFF
TRBD1	TRBV19	TRBJ2-5	many	TGTGCCAGTAGCAGGGGACAGGCCCAGTACTTC	CASSRGQAQYF
TRBD1	TRBV11-2	TRBJ2-7	many	TGTGCCAGCAGCCCGACCTACTCCGCGGACAGGGCCCACGAGCAGTACTTC	CASSPTYSADRAHEQYF
NA	TRBV6-1	TRBJ2-2	many	TGTGCCAGCAGTGGGTACACCGGGGAGCTGTTTTTT	CASSGYTGELFF
NA	TRBV7-2	TRBJ2-7	many	TGTGCCAACAGTCCTACGGGAACGAGCTCCTACGAGCAGTACTTC	CANSPTGTSSYEQYF
TRBD2	TRBV12-3/TRBV12-4	TRBJ2-5	NA	TGTGCCAGCAGTTTACTAGCGGGAGTAATAGAGACCCAGTACTTC	CASSLLAGVIETQYF
NA	TRBV11-1	TRBJ2-2	many	TGTGCCAGCAGCTCAGGGATTAGCGGGGAGCTGTTTTTT	CASSSGISGELFF
NA	TRBV13	TRBJ2-5	many	TGTGCCAGCAGCTCGGGCCAAGAGACCCAGTACTTC	CASSSGQETQYF
NA	TRBV19	TRBJ1-5	many	TGTGCCAGTCTCAAAGGTCCAACCAGCAATCAGCCCCAGCATTTT	CASLKGPTSNQPQHF
TRBD1	TRBV19	TRBJ2-7	few	TGTGCCAGTAGTGTCCAGGGGGCTTCGGGCGAGCAGTACTTC	CASSVQGASGEQYF
NA	TRBV18	TRBJ2-7	few	TGTGCCAGCTCACCACCTAGTCTGCCCGGGCACGAGCAGTACTTC	CASSPPSLPGHEQYF
NA	TRBV11-2	TRBJ1-3	many	TGTGCCAGCAGCTTCGGAAACACCATATATTTT	CASSFGNTIYF
TRBD2	TRBV28	TRBJ2-5	many	TGTGCCAGCAGTTTATCGGCAGCGGGAGGCCCAGAGACCCAGTACTTC	CASSLSAAGGPETQYF
NA	TRBV6-1	TRBJ2-7	many	TGTGCCAGCAAACAGGGTATCTACGAGCAGTACTTC	CASKQGIYEQYF